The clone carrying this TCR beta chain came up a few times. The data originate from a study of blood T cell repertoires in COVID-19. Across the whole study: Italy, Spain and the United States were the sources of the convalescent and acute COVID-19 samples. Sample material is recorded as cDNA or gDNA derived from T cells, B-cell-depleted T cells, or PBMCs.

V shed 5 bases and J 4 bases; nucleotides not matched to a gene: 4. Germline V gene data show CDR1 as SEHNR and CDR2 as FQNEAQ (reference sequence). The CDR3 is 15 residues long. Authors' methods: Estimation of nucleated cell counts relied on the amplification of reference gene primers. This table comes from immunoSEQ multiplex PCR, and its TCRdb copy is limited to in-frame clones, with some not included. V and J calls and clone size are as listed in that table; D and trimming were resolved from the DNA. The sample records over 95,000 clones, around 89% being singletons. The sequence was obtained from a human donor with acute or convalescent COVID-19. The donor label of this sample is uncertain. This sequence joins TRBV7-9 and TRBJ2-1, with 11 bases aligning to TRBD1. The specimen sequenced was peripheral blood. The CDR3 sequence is CASSTGQGVYNEQFF. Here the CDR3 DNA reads TGTGCCAGCAGCACGGGACAGGGGGTGTACAATGAGCAGTTCTTC.